The clone carrying this TCR beta chain showed up just a few times. This specimen comes from a study of molecular identifiers for immune sequencing clone quantification. V shed 5 bases and J 5 bases; nucleotides not matched to a gene: 5. There are 15 residues in the CDR3. TCRdb re-called the PCR reads with MiXCR, one entry per CDR3 protein. Found here are tens of thousands of distinct CDR3 sequences, approximately 22% of them singletons; the top ten hold 0.98%. The chain has TRBV12-3 or TRBV12-4 and TRBJ1-5, with 11 bases lining up with TRBD1. The sequence was collected from a human donor in good health. Some libraries in this study had Jurkat cell RNA spiked in. The sequenced sample consisted of naive CD8+ T cells from blood, with Jurkat cell RNA spiked in. Subset given: FACS-sorted CD8+CD4-CCR7+CD45RA+ naive T cells. CDR3 protein: CASSPGTGGHQPQHF. In DNA form, the CDR3 reads TGTGCCAGCAGTCCCGGGACAGGGGGTCATCAGCCCCAGCATTTT.